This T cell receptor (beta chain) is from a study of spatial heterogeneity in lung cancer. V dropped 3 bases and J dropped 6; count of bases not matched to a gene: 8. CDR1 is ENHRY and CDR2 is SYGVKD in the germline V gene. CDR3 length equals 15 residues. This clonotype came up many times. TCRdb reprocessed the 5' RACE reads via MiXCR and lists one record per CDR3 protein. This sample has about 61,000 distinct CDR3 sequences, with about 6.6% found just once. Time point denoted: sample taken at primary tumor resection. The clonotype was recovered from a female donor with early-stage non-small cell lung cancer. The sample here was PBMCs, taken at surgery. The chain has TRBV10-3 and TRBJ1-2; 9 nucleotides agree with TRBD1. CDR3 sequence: CAISEPGQGIDGYTF. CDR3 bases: TGTGCCATCAGTGAACCGGGACAGGGTATAGATGGCTACACCTTC.